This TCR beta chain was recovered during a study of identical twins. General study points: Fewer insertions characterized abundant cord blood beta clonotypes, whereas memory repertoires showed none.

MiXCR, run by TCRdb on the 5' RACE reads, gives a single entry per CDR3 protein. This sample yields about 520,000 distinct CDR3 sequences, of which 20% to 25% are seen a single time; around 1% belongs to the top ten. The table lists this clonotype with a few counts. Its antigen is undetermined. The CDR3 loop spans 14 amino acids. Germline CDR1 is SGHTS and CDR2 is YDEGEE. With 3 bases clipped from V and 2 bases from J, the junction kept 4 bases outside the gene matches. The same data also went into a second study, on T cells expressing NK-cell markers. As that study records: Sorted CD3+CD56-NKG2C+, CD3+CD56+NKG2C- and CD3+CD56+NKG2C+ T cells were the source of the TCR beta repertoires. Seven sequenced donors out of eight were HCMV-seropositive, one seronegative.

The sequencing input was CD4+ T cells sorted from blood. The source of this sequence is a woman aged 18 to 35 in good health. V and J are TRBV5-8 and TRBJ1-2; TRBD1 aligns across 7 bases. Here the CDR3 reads CASSWRTGNYGYTF. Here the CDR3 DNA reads TGTGCCAGCAGCTGGAGGACAGGAAACTATGGCTACACCTTC.